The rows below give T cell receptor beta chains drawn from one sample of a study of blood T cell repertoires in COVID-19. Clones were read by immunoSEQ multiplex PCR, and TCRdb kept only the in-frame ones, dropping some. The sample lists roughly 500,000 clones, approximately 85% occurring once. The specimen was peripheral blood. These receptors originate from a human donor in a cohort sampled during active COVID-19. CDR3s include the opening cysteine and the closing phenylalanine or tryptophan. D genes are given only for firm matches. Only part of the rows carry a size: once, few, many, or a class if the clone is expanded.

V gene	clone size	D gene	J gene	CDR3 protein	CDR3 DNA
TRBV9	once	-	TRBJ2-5	CASSVVPGPQYF	TGTGCCAGCAGCGTAGTCCCAGGCCCCCAGTACTTC
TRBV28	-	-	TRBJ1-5	CASTLGGFSNQPQHF	TGTGCCAGCACCCTAGGCGGATTTAGCAATCAGCCCCAGCATTTT
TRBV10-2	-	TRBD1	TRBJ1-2	CASSSGQGAWYGYTF	TGCGCCAGCAGTTCGGGACAGGGGGCTTGGTATGGCTACACCTTC
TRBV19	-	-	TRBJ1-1	CASSVSVNTEAFF	TGTGCCAGTAGTGTTTCAGTGAACACTGAAGCTTTCTTT
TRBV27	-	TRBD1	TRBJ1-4	CASSLSRGREKLFF	TGTGCCAGCAGTTTATCCAGGGGGCGAGAAAAACTGTTTTTT
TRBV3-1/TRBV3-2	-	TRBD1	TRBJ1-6	CASSQATTGGNSPLHF	TGTGCCAGCAGCCAAGCGACGACAGGGGGGAATTCACCCCTCCACTTT
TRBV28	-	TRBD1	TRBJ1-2	CASSLSKQGRGYGYTF	TGTGCCAGCAGTTTATCGAAACAGGGGCGAGGATATGGCTACACCTTC
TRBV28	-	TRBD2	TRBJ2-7	CASSGLVHEQYF	TGTGCCAGCAGCGGACTAGTCCACGAGCAGTACTTC
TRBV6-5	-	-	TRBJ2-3	CASKISGTDTQYF	TGTGCCAGCAAGATAAGCGGCACAGATACGCAGTATTTT
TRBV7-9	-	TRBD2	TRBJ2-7	CASKKAGGPLEQYF	TGTGCCAGCAAAAAGGCGGGAGGGCCTCTTGAGCAGTACTTC